This T cell receptor (beta chain) is from a study of blood T cell dynamics during melanoma immunotherapy. Turning to the study itself: First-line therapy was either pembrolizumab or nivolumab with ipilimumab for metastatic melanoma.

The table came from immunoSEQ multiplex PCR; TCRdb's copy has only in-frame clones and leaves some out. The sample yields over 8,000 clones, 86% seen once. This sample's time point: pre-treatment baseline. Samples come from before therapy and from week 3 after the first blockade cycle. Disease control meant complete response, partial response or stable disease at 12 weeks. This CDR3 region has 15 residues. From germline, CDR1 is SGHRS and CDR2 YFSETQ. Trimming pared 4 bases from V and 2 bases from J, leaving 13 bases between. The source material was blood, sampled from a patient treated with checkpoint blockade. The sequence was collected from a human donor with melanoma. The chain links TRBV5-1 to TRBJ2-1; D is possibly TRBD1 or TRBD2 (5 bases each). CDR3 residues: CASSSRDPPYNEQFF. The CDR3 bases are TGCGCCAGCAGCAGCCGGGACCCACCCTACAATGAGCAGTTCTTC. Based on the CDR3 plus reference TRBV5-1 and TRBJ2-1, the full variable domain is KAGVTQTPRYLIKTRGQQVTLSCSPISGHRSVSWYQQTPGQGLQFLFEYFSETQRNKGNFPGRFSGRQFSNSRSEMNVSTLELGDSALYLCASSSRDPPYNEQFFGPGTRLTVL.